This TCR beta chain was obtained from a study of blood T cells in healthy people across ages. Broader study findings: It was held that the diversity estimates obtained from one million T cells were underestimates.

PCR was performed a second time for about 6 to 12 cycles using a sample-barcoded 5' primer and a J-beta primer mix. TCRdb reprocessed the 5' RACE reads with MiXCR, giving one entry per CDR3 protein. Seen here are fewer than 800,000 distinct CDR3 sequences, 49% observed once, and the top ten hold 30% to 40%. Germline V gene lookup returns CDR1 MGHDK and CDR2 SYGVNS. This CDR3 comprises 16 residues. V was pared by 5 bases and J by 5 bases, with 14 bases of the junction left unmatched. In its sample, this clonotype was seen a few times. What it binds is not known. This TCR derives from a woman aged 60-75 years in good health. Source material: blood. The chain carries TRBV25-1 and TRBJ1-1; 7 bases map to TRBD1. CDR3 DNA: TGTGCCAGCAGTCCCCCACGACAGGGAACGGGAACTGAAGCTTTCTTT. This encodes CASSPPRQGTGTEAFF.